This TCR beta chain was obtained from a study of blood T cell repertoires in COVID-19. As for the study in general: Italy, Spain and the United States were the sources of the convalescent and acute COVID-19 samples. The analysed material was cDNA or gDNA that came from T cells, B-cell-depleted T cells, or PBMCs.

In the study's own analysis: It was from reference gene primer amplification that nucleated cell counts were estimated. Measured with immunoSEQ multiplex PCR; TCRdb has only the in-frame clones, and not every one. V, J and clone size are taken as reported in that table, and D and trimming were inferred from the DNA itself. Altogether around 290,000 clones are present, more than 75% being singletons, with the ten largest covering roughly 7.1%. The germline V and J ends were trimmed by 0 bases and 3 bases, with 12 bases remaining between them. Germline V gene lookup returns CDR1 SGDLS and CDR2 YYNGEE. This CDR3 comprises 15 residues.

The sample was peripheral blood. This sequence was found in a woman between 45 and 65 years old who had recovered from COVID-19. J is TRBJ1-1 and V is TRBV9; D not resolved. CDR3 loop: CASSVVGFGDTEAFF. The CDR3, as DNA: TGTGCCAGCAGCGTAGTCGGTTTCGGTGACACTGAAGCTTTCTTT.